This passage covers 13 T cell receptor beta chains from one sample sequenced in a study of blood T cell repertoires in COVID-19. Generated by immunoSEQ multiplex PCR, the TCRdb table keeps only in-frame clones and is missing some. The data hold 50,000 to 60,000 clones, with around 90% observed a single time. Sequences were obtained from peripheral blood. Source of these receptors: a human donor with active COVID-19. The donor label of this sample is uncertain.

The chain carries TRBV9 and TRBJ2-7; TRBD2 is a possible D gene (5 bases). The CDR3 extends over 15 amino acids. V was pared by 4 bases and J by 5 bases, with 19 bases between. The germline V gene has CDR1 SGDLS and CDR2 YYNGEE. The CDR3 spells CASSPRLGRSNEQYF. The CDR3 DNA follows: TGTGCCAGCAGCCCCCGACTTGGGAGAAGCAACGAGCAGTACTTC. The full variable domain, with the rest looked up from reference TRBV9 and TRBJ2-7, is DSGVTQTPKHLITATGQRVTLRCSPRSGDLSVYWYQQSLDQGLQFLIQYYNGEERAKGNILERFSAQQFPDLHSELNLSSLELGDSALYFCASSPRLGRSNEQYFGPGTRLTVT.

The rearrangement links TRBV28 to TRBJ1-2, with 7 bases fitting TRBD1. CDR1 MDHEN and CDR2 SYDVKM come from the germline V gene. V shed 1 base, J shed 8 bases, and the junction held 10 bases outside the gene matches. The length of the CDR3 is 15 residues. CDR3 protein: CASSLFKGAEGGYTF. The DNA for the CDR3 is TGTGCCAGCAGTTTATTTAAGGGGGCAGAAGGGGGCTACACCTTC.

This clone was observed a handful of times. This chain links TRBV6-4 with TRBJ2-1; 9 bases fit TRBD2. The CDR3 consists of 15 residues. CDR1 is MRHNA, CDR2 SNTAGT, per germline. With 0 bases clipped from V and 4 bases from J, the junction kept 1 base outside the gene matches. In DNA form, the CDR3 reads TGTGCCAGCAGTGACTCCCTAGCGGGATACAATGAGCAGTTCTTC. Translation gives CASSDSLAGYNEQFF.

The chain links TRBV4-3 to TRBJ2-1; 10 bases map to TRBD2. The CDR3 is made up of 16 amino acids. Germline trimming cut 1 base from V and 6 bases from J; bases unmatched to any gene: 6. Germline V gives CDR1 LGHNA, CDR2 YSLEER. Here the CDR3 reads CASSQGSGRAINEQFF. CDR3 DNA sequence: TGCGCCAGCAGCCAAGGGAGCGGGAGGGCCATCAATGAGCAGTTCTTC.

The genes are TRBV3-1 (or the pseudogene TRBV3-2) and TRBJ1-1; D might be TRBD1 (6 bases). V gave up 0 bases and J gave up 1 base, with 12 bases separating them. Germline CDR1 LGHDT, CDR2 YNNKEL (reference sequence). The CDR3 sequence is 16 residues long. The CDR3 sequence: CASSQDGGRGNTEAFF. As DNA, the CDR3 is TGTGCCAGCAGCCAAGATGGGGGCCGGGGGAACACTGAAGCTTTCTTT.

This chain uses TRBV4-1 with TRBJ1-2; perhaps TRBD1 as D (5 bases). The germline V gene encodes CDR1 MGHRA and CDR2 YSYEKL. The CDR3 covers 14 residues. V was trimmed by 5 bases and J by 8 bases, leaving 18 bases between them. The chain's CDR3 is CASSSRDWVAGYTF. As DNA, the CDR3 is TGCGCCAGCAGCTCCCGGGACTGGGTCGCCGGCTACACCTTC.

The chain uses TRBV10-3 and TRBJ2-7; D not certain. Germline values: CDR1 ENHRY, CDR2 SYGVKD. This CDR3 comprises 14 residues. CDR3 bases: TGTACCGTTAGTAGGAGCCGGAGCTCCTACGAGCAGTACTTC. It translates to CTVSRSRSSYEQYF.

V and J are TRBV5-4 and TRBJ1-2; TRBD1 matches 7 bases. Germline V gene sequence: CDR1 SGHNT, CDR2 YYREEE (reference sequence). CDR3 length: 15 amino acids. With 4 bases clipped from V and 5 bases from J, the junction kept 11 bases outside the gene matches. In DNA form, the CDR3 reads TGTGCCAGCAGCGGAGGACAGGTGCTAGAATATGGCTACACCTTC. Translation: CASSGGQVLEYGYTF.

The chain employs TRBV7-6 and TRBJ2-7; 10 nucleotides line up with TRBD1. The CDR3 is 16 residues long. CDR1 is SGHVS, CDR2 FNYEAQ, per germline. Losses at the gene ends were 2 bases for V and 5 bases for J; bases not matched to a gene: 9. CDR3 DNA sequence: TGTGCCAGCAGCTTAAGGTGGGACAGGGGTCCCCACGAGCAGTACTTC. It translates to CASSLRWDRGPHEQYF. Based on the CDR3 plus reference TRBV7-6 and TRBJ2-7, the full variable domain is GAGVSQSPRYKVTKRGQDVALRCDPISGHVSLYWYRQALGQGPEFLTYFNYEAQQDKSGLPNDRFSAERPEGSISTLTIQRTEQRDSAMYRCASSLRWDRGPHEQYFGPGTRLTVT.

This chain connects TRBV19 to TRBJ1-2; D might be TRBD1 (5 bases). Germline CDR1 reads LNHDA; CDR2 reads SQIVND (reference sequence). Trimming stripped 8 bases from V and 2 bases from J, with 15 bases between. The CDR3 covers 14 residues. Here the CDR3 reads CASQAGQPNYGYTF. In DNA form, the CDR3 reads TGTGCCAGTCAAGCGGGGCAACCCAACTATGGCTACACCTTC.

The rearrangement links TRBV9 to TRBJ2-7; D not certain. V gave up 0 bases and J gave up 1 base, with 8 bases separating them. The CDR3 contains 14 residues. Germline lookup yields CDR1 SGDLS and CDR2 YYNGEE. The CDR3 here is CASSVALQSYEQYF. CDR3 nucleotide sequence: TGTGCCAGCAGCGTAGCCTTACAGTCCTACGAGCAGTACTTC. Looking up the rest from reference TRBV9 and TRBJ2-7 gives the full variable domain: DSGVTQTPKHLITATGQRVTLRCSPRSGDLSVYWYQQSLDQGLQFLIQYYNGEERAKGNILERFSAQQFPDLHSELNLSSLELGDSALYFCASSVALQSYEQYFGPGTRLTVT.

V usage is TRBV5-5 and J usage is TRBJ2-1; 8 bases are a match to TRBD2. J was trimmed by 4 bases and V by 4 bases; bases with no gene match: 7. CDR1 and CDR2 (germline): SGHKS, YYEKEE (reference sequence). The CDR3 has 15 residues. The CDR3 DNA sequence: TGTGCCAGCAGCCAGGCAGCTAGCGGGTACAATGAGCAGTTCTTC. It codes for CASSQAASGYNEQFF.

The chain employs TRBV6-5 and TRBJ2-7; TRBD1 is a possible D gene (5 bases). The CDR3 totals 15 residues. Germline-derived CDR1 and CDR2 are MNHEY and SVGAGI. With 6 bases removed from V and 1 base from J, the gap between germline ends came to 16 bases. CDR3 in amino acids: CASRPDKAPSYEQYF. The CDR3 nucleotides read TGTGCCAGCAGACCGGACAAGGCCCCATCCTACGAGCAGTACTTC.